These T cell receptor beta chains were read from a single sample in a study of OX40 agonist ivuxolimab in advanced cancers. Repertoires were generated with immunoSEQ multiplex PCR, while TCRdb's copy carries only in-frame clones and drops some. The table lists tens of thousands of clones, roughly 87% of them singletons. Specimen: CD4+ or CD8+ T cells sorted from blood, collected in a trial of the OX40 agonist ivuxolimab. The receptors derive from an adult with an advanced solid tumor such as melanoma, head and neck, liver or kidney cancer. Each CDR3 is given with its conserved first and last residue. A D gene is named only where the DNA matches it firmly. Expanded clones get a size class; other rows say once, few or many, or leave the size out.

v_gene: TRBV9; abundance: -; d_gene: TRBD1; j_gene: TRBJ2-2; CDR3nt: TGTGCCAGCAGCGTAACATTCCAACAGGGGGCAGGCGGCACCGGGGAGCTGTTTTTT; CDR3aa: CASSVTFQQGAGGTGELFF
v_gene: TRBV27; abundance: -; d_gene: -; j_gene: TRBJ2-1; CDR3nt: TGTGCCAGCAGCCGCCCTGGCAATGAGCAGTTCTTC; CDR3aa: CASSRPGNEQFF
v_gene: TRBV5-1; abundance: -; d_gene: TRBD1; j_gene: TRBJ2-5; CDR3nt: TGCGCCAGCAGGGCTACACCGTCAACAGGGGGGGAGACCCAGTACTTC; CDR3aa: CASRATPSTGGETQYF
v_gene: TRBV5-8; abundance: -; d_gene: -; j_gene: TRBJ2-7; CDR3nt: TGTGCCAGCAGCGCCTCGACAGGTCCTACAGGGGAGCAGTACTTC; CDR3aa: CASSASTGPTGEQYF
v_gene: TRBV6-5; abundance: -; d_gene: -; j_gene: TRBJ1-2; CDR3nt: TGTGCCAGCAGCCCTGGGGGGGCGGACTATGGCTACACCTTC; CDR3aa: CASSPGGADYGYTF
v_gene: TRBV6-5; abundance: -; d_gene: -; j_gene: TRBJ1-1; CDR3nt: TGTGCCAGCAGTTACTCGTTCCGGCCCCAGAATGGAGCTTTCTTT; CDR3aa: CASSYSFRPQNGAFF
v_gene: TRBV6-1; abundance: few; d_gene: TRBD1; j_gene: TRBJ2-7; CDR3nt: TGTGCCAGCTTGGGGACAGGGAGCTCCTACGAGCAGTACTTC; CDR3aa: CASLGTGSSYEQYF
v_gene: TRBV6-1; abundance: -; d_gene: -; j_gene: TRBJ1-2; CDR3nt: TGTGCCAGCAGTGAAGCAGGTCTCTATGGCTACACCTTC; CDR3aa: CASSEAGLYGYTF
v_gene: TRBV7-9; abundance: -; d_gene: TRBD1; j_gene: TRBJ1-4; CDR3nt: TGTGCCAGCAGCAAGGACAGGCTCATTAATGAAAAACTGTTTTTT; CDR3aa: CASSKDRLINEKLFF
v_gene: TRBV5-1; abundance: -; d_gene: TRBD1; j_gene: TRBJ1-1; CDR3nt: TGCGCCAGCAGCGGATTTCTCGACAGGGTGAACACTGAAGCTTTCTTT; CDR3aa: CASSGFLDRVNTEAFF
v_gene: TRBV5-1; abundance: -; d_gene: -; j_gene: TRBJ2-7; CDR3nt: TGCGCCAGCAGGCTACTCCTGACTACTAACGAGCAGTACTTC; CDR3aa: CASRLLLTTNEQYF
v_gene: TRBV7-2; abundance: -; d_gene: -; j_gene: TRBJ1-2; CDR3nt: TGTGCCAGCAGCTTACAGGGAATCCAATCCTCCGGCTACACCTTC; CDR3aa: CASSLQGIQSSGYTF
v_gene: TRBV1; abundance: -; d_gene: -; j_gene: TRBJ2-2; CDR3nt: TGCACCAGCAGCTACCGGGTCCCGAACACCGGGGAGCTGTTTTTT; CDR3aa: CTSSYRVPNTGELFF
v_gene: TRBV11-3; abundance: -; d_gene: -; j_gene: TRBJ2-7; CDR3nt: TGTGCCAGCAGCTTAGAATGGGTTTCCCAGGCCGGAACCTACTACGAGCAGTACTTC; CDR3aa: CASSLEWVSQAGTYYEQYF
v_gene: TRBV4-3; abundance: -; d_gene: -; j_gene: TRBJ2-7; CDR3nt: TGCGCCAGCAGCCATTCTACCGGGACCGTTTGGGAGCAGTACTTC; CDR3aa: CASSHSTGTVWEQYF
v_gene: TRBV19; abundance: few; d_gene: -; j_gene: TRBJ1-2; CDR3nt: TGTGCCAGTAGTATAGTCGAAACAGGATCATATAACTATGGCTACACCTTC; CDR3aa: CASSIVETGSYNYGYTF
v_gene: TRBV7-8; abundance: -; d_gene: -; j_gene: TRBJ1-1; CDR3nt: TGTGCCAGCAGCTTAGAGCCAGGGGCGTTGAACACTGAAGCTTTCTTT; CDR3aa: CASSLEPGALNTEAFF
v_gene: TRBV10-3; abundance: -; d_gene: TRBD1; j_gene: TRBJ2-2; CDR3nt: TGTGCCATCAGCGGGATGGGACAGGGACACACCGGGGAGCTGTTTTTT; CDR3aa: CAISGMGQGHTGELFF
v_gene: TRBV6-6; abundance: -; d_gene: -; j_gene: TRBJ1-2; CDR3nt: TGTGCCAGCAGCCCAAGCAGGGATAACTATGGCTACACCTTC; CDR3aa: CASSPSRDNYGYTF
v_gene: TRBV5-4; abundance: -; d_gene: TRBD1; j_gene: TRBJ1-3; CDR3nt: TGTGCCAGCAGCTCGGACAGGGGTGGAAACACCATATATTTT; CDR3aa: CASSSDRGGNTIYF
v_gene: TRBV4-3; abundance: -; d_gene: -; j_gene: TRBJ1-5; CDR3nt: TGCGCCAGCAGCCAAGAATGGACAGCAAATCAGCCCCAGCATTTT; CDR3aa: CASSQEWTANQPQHF
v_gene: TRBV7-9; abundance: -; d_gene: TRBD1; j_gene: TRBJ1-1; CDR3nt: TGTGCCAGCAGCCTGGGGACAGGGTGGGGGGCACAAGCTTTCTTT; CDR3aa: CASSLGTGWGAQAFF
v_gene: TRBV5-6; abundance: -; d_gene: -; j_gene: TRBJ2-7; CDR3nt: TGTGCCAGCAGCTTGGAATGGCCCTACTCCTACGAGCAGTACTTC; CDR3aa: CASSLEWPYSYEQYF
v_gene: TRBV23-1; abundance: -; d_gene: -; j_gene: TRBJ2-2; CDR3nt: TGCGCCAGCAGTCACAAGTCTCAGAGGGAGGTGAACACCGGGGAGCTGTTTTTT; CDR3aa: CASSHKSQREVNTGELFF
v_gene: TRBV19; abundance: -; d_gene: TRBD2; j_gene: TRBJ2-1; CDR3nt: TGTGCCAGTAGTATAGGGGCTAGCGGGAACAATGAGCAGTTCTTC; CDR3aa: CASSIGASGNNEQFF
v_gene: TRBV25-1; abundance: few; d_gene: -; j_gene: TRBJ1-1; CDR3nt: TGTGCCAGCAGTGGAATAACAACTCCCTCCCATCAAGCTTTCTTT; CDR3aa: CASSGITTPSHQAFF
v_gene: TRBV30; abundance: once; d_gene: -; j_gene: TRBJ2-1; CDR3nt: TGTGCCTGGAGTGTACTCTATGAGCAGTTCTTC; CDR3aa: CAWSVLYEQFF
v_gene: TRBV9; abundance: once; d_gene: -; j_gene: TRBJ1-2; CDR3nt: TGTGCCAGCAGCGTGGATGACGGGGACTATGGCTACACCTTC; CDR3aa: CASSVDDGDYGYTF
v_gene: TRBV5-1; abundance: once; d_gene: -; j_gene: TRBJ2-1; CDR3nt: TGCGCCAGCAGCTTGGTTTGGGATGAGCAGTTCTTC; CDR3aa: CASSLVWDEQFF
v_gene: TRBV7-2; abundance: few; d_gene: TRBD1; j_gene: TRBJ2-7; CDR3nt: TGTGCCAGCAGCGTAGCCCGGACAGGTTACGAGCAGTACTTC; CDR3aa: CASSVARTGYEQYF
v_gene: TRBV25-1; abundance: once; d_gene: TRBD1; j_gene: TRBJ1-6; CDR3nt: TGTGCCAGCAGTGACCGGGACAGCAGAAATTCACCCCTCCACTTT; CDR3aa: CASSDRDSRNSPLHF
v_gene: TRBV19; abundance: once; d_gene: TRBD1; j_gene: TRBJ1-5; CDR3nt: TGTGCCAGTAGTATCCGGGACAGGGGGCGCGAGGAGGTGAATCAGCCCCAGCATTTT; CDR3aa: CASSIRDRGREEVNQPQHF
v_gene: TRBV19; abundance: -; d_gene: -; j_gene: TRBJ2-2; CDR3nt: TGTGCCAGTAGTATAGGGAACACAAACACCGGGGAGCTGTTTTTT; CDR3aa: CASSIGNTNTGELFF
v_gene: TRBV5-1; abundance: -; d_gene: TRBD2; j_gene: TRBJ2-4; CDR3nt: TGCGCCAGCAGCTTGCCGGCGGGGGATAAAAACATTCAGTACTTC; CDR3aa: CASSLPAGDKNIQYF
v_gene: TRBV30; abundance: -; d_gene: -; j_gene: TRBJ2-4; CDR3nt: TGTGCCGGGGAGGGGGGTCTTGAGTACATTCAGTACTTC; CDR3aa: CAGEGGLEYIQYF
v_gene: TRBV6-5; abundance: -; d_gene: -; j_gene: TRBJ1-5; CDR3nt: TGTGCCAGCAGCCCCGAGGGTGGGAGGCTACAGCCCCAGCATTTT; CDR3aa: CASSPEGGRLQPQHF
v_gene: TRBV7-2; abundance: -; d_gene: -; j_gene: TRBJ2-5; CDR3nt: TGTGCCAGCAGCCCGGGGGCCAAGACCCAGTACTTC; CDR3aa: CASSPGAKTQYF
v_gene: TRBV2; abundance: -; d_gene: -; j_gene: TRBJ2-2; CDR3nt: TGTGCCAGCCGGTTAGGGACCAACACCGGGGAGCTGTTTTTT; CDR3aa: CASRLGTNTGELFF
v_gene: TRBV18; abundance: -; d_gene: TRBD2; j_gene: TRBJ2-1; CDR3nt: TGTGCCAGCTCACCGCTTCCCGTACCCGGGAGGGCCGTCGAGAATGAGCAGTTCTTC; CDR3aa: CASSPLPVPGRAVENEQFF
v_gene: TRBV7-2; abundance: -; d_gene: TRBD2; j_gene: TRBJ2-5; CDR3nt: TGTGCCAGCAGCTCACCGCAGGGAGGGGAGACCCAGTACTTC; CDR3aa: CASSSPQGGETQYF
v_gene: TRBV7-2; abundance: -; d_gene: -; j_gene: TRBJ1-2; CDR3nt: TGTGCCAGCAGCTTAGAACGAGGGCTCTACTATGGCTACACCTTC; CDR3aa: CASSLERGLYYGYTF
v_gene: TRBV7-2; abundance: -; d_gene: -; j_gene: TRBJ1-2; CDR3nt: TGTGCCAGCAGCTTCGGCGGGTCGCGGGCTGAGGGGTATGGCTACACCTTC; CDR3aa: CASSFGGSRAEGYGYTF
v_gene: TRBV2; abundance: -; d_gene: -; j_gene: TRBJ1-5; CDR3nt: TGTGCCAGCAGTCCCCAGGGAGGGGGCAATCAGCCCCAGCATTTT; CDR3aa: CASSPQGGGNQPQHF
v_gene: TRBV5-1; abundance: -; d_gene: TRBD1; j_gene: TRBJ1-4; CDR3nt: TGCGCCAGCAGCGTGGGACAGGGGAACGAAAAACTGTTTTTT; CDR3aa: CASSVGQGNEKLFF
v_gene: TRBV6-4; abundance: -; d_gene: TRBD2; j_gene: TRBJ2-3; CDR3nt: TGTGCCAGCAGCAGGGCGGGGGGCAGAGATACGCAGTATTTT; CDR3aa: CASSRAGGRDTQYF
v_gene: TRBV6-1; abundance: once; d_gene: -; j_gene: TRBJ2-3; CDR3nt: TGTGCCAGCAGTCTAGAGAGGCGCACAGATACGCAGTATTTT; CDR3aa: CASSLERRTDTQYF
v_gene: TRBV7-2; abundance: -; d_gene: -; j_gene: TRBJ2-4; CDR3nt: TGTGCCAGCAGCTTCTCAGGGGCAGAAAACATTCAGTACTTC; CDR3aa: CASSFSGAENIQYF
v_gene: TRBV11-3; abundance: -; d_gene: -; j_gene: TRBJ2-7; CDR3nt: TGTGCCAGCAGCCCTGCCTACGAGCAGTACTTC; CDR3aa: CASSPAYEQYF
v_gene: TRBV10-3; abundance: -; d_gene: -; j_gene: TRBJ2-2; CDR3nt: TGTGCCATCAATCTAAACACCGGGGAGCTGTTTTTT; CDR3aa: CAINLNTGELFF
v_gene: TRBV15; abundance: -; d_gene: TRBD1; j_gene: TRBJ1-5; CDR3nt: TGTGCCACCAGCGGAATACGACAGGGGGTAAATCAGCCCCAGCATTTT; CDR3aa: CATSGIRQGVNQPQHF
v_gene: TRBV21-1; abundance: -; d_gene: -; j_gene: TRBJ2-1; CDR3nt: TGTGCCAGCAGCAAAGCTGGACTAGCGGGGGGCAATGAGCAGTTCTTC; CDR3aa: CASSKAGLAGGNEQFF
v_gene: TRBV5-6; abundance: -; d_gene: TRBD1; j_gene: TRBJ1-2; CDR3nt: TGTGCCAGCAGCTCCCCGGGACAGTCAGGGGGCTACACCTTC; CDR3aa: CASSSPGQSGGYTF
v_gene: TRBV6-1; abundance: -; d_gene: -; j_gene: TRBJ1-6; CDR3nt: TGTGCCAGCAGTGAAGCCTGGGATAATTCACCCCTCCACTTT; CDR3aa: CASSEAWDNSPLHF
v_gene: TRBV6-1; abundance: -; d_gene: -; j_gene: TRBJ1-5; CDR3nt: TGTGCCAGCAGCCGCAAGGGCCGTAGCAATCAGCCCCAGCATTTT; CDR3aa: CASSRKGRSNQPQHF
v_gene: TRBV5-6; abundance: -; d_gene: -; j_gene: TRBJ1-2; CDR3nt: TGTGCCAGCATACCTCAGGGGTGGCTTAATGGCTACACCTTC; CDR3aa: CASIPQGWLNGYTF